The T cell receptor (beta chain) described here comes from a study of blood T cell repertoires in COVID-19. At the level of the study: COVID-19 samples collected from the United States, Italy and Spain covered acute and convalescent phases.

The repertoire was sequenced with immunoSEQ multiplex PCR; TCRdb's copy has only in-frame clones and lacks some. Of some 110,000 clones listed, around 79% are singletons. The sequence was obtained from a man aged 50-59 years with acute or convalescent COVID-19. The sample was peripheral blood.

This chain's CDR3 is CASAASSGNTIYF. The CDR3 DNA is TGTGCCAGCGCAGCGAGCTCTGGAAACACCATATATTTT. V gene TRBV11-3 combines with J gene TRBJ1-3; D unresolved. Germline CDR1 and CDR2: SGHNT and YENEEA. The CDR3 sequence is 13 residues long. Trimming left V 8 bases short and J 0 bases short, with 8 bases between.